This entry is about one T cell receptor beta chain. Its specificity is not known. Sequencing used immunoSEQ multiplex PCR; TCRdb keeps in-frame clones, though not all of them. The table includes 25,000 to 35,000 clones, approximately 70% detected once. This entry comes from a study of PD-1 blockade in classical Hodgkin lymphoma. Following autologous stem cell transplantation, relapse occurred in every patient, and exposure to brentuximab vedotin varied. Trimming left V 5 bases short and J 8 bases short, with 9 bases between. The germline CDR1 and CDR2 sequences are SQVTM and ANQGSEA. The CDR3 contains 10 residues. General study points: According to reports, newly diagnosed patients had lower baseline TCR diversity than healthy donors, and relapsed/refractory patients had lower baseline TCR diversity still.

Sample: peripheral blood mononuclear cells (PBMCs), taken before the second cycle of nivolumab. This clonotype was obtained from a human donor with classical Hodgkin lymphoma. This chain connects TRBV29-1 to TRBJ1-1; D not certain. As DNA, the CDR3 is TGCAGCGTTTCCCTCAGGGAAGCTTTCTTT. This gives the protein CSVSLREAFF.